These 23 T cell receptor beta chains came from one sample sequenced in a study of shared clonotypes between healthy human individuals (dated by TCRdb to the early 2020s). Libraries were constructed by the immunoSEQ multiplex PCR assay. TCRdb carries this immuneACCESS record with in-frame sequences only. Its versions omit some clonotypes, under half of them owing to an unresolved V gene in the studies checked, with the rest unexplained. This sample gives over 300,000 clones in total; around 90% of them show up just once. Together, the top ten hold 16% of the sample. The sequenced sample was memory CD8+ T cells sorted from blood. This specimen's cell subset or site label, interpreted: CD45RO+ cells pooled with CCR7-negative TemRA cells. Every receptor here comes from a man younger than 35 in good health.

The chain carries TRBV10-1 and TRBJ1-1; perhaps TRBD1 as D (6 bases). CDR3 length: 12 residues. Germline V gene lookup returns CDR1 WNHNN and CDR2 SYGVQD (reference sequence). V was trimmed by 6 bases and J by 5 bases, leaving 10 bases between them. CDR3 in amino acids: CASSAGQTEAFF. Written as DNA, the CDR3 is TGCGCCAGCAGCGCGGGACAAACTGAAGCTTTCTTT.

The J gene is TRBJ1-5, the V gene TRBV27, with D unresolved. Trimming left V 3 bases short and J 3 bases short, with 6 bases between. There are 13 residues in the CDR3. Germline CDR1 and CDR2: MNHEY and SMNVEV (reference sequence). This chain's CDR3 is CASSFAYNQPQHF. CDR3 bases: TGTGCCAGCAGTTTTGCGTACAATCAGCCCCAGCATTTT.

CDR3 protein: CASKGSPYGTETQYF. The CDR3 DNA reads TGTGCCAGTAAGGGGTCTCCTTACGGCACAGAGACCCAGTACTTC. The J gene is TRBJ2-5, the V gene TRBV19, with a possible D match to TRBD1 (5 bases). Germline V CDR1 and CDR2: LNHDA, SQIVND (reference sequence). V lost 7 bases, J lost 4 bases, and 19 bases lay in between. This CDR3 has 15 amino acids. The variable domain in full, completed from reference TRBV19 and TRBJ2-5, reads DGGITQSPKYLFRKEGQNVTLSCEQNLNHDAMYWYRQDPGQGLRLIYYSQIVNDFQKGDIAEGYSVSREKKESFPLTVTSAQKNPTAFYLCASKGSPYGTETQYFGPGTRLLVL.

On this clone itself: Other nucleotide sequences from this sample produce the same CDR3. The chain combines TRBV5-1 with TRBJ2-3; D remains unclear. Germline CDR1 SGHRS, CDR2 YFSETQ. The V gene lost 8 bases and the J gene lost 0 bases, with 7 bases spanning the gap. This CDR3 is built from 12 residues. The CDR3 here is CASSLSTDTQYF. The CDR3 region has the DNA TGCGCCAGTTCCCTTAGCACAGATACGCAGTATTTT.

J is TRBJ1-1 and V is TRBV27; no firm D call. There are 14 residues in the CDR3. CDR1 MNHEY and CDR2 SMNVEV come from the germline V gene (reference sequence). V was cut by 3 bases and J by 5 bases, with 13 bases left in between. The CDR3 spells CASSFKVWTTEAFF. The CDR3 DNA follows: TGTGCCAGCAGTTTCAAGGTCTGGACGACTGAAGCTTTCTTT.

The rearrangement uses TRBV13 and TRBJ2-7, with 12 bases fitting TRBD2. The trim removed 1 base at V and 4 bases at J, leaving 17 bases unmatched. The CDR3 runs 20 residues. Germline CDR1 and CDR2: PRHDT and FYEKMQ (reference sequence). The CDR3 spells CASSLEGPGAQTSGSYEQYF. The CDR3 DNA reads TGTGCCAGCAGCTTAGAGGGCCCAGGGGCTCAGACTAGCGGGAGTTACGAGCAGTACTTC. Complete variable domain (other parts from reference TRBV13 and TRBJ2-7): AAGVIQSPRHLIKEKRETATLKCYPIPRHDTVYWYQQGPGQDPQFLISFYEKMQSDKGSIPDRFSAQQFSDYHSELNMSSLELGDSALYFCASSLEGPGAQTSGSYEQYFGPGTRLTVT.

The chain employs TRBV9 and TRBJ2-1, with D perhaps TRBD1 or TRBD2 (5 bases each). Trimming pared 8 bases from V and 8 bases from J, leaving 23 bases between. The CDR3 covers 15 residues. From germline, CDR1 is SGDLS and CDR2 YYNGEE. Here the CDR3 reads CARPIRDPLWDEQFF. The CDR3 nucleotides read TGTGCCAGACCGATAAGGGACCCGCTGTGGGATGAGCAGTTCTTC.

The V call is TRBV7-9, the J call TRBJ2-7; 14 bases align to TRBD2. From germline, CDR1 is SEHNR and CDR2 FQNEAQ (reference sequence). This CDR3 comprises 18 residues. Losses at the gene ends were 5 bases for V and 4 bases for J; bases not matched to a gene: 13. As DNA, the CDR3 is TGTGCCAGCAGCCCCGGGACTAGCGGGAGTACAATGGGTTACGAGCAGTACTTC. It specifies CASSPGTSGSTMGYEQYF. Drawing the rest from reference TRBV7-9 and TRBJ2-7, the complete variable domain is DTGVSQNPRHKITKRGQNVTFRCDPISEHNRLYWYRQTLGQGPEFLTYFQNEAQLEKSRLLSDRFSAERPKGSFSTLEIQRTEQGDSAMYLCASSPGTSGSTMGYEQYFGPGTRLTVT.

This clone has a count of ten or more. The rearrangement joins TRBV29-1 to TRBJ1-2; D gene ambiguous. Germline loops: CDR1 SQVTM, CDR2 ANQGSEA. The CDR3 is 10 amino acids. Trimming shortened V by 3 bases and J by 5 bases, and 4 bases separated the two germline ends. The chain's CDR3 is CSVDEYGYTF. The CDR3 DNA reads TGCAGCGTTGACGAGTATGGCTACACCTTC.

This clone was counted only a few times. This chain uses TRBV30 with TRBJ2-2; 10 positions match TRBD1. The CDR3 consists of 16 residues. V dropped 5 bases and J dropped 4; count of bases not matched to a gene: 10. The germline V gene has CDR1 GTSNPN and CDR2 SVGIG (reference sequence). This CDR3 reads CAWFPPGQGITGELFF. The CDR3 region has the DNA TGTGCCTGGTTCCCCCCGGGACAGGGGATCACCGGGGAGCTGTTTTTT.

The genes are TRBV4-1 and TRBJ2-1; D is uncertain. CDR3 size: 13 residues. The ends were cut back, 3 bases at V and 6 bases at J, with 9 bases in the middle. CDR1 MGHRA and CDR2 YSYEKL come from the germline V gene. Written as DNA, the CDR3 is TGCGCCAGCAGCCAGGCAGAGACCAATGAGCAGTTCTTC. Its translation is CASSQAETNEQFF.

This clone was recorded once. This chain joins TRBV7-8 and TRBJ1-2, with TRBD1 matching over 7 bases. Germline V gene lookup returns CDR1 SGHVS and CDR2 FQNEAQ. This CDR3 region has 16 residues. V lost 5 bases to trimming and J lost 2 bases; unmatched junction nucleotides: 11. CDR3: CASSINRGRPNYGYTF. The CDR3 DNA reads TGTGCCAGCAGCATTAACAGGGGCAGGCCAAACTATGGCTACACCTTC.

V usage is TRBV2 and J usage is TRBJ2-7; 9 bases are a match to TRBD1. Per the germline V gene, CDR1 is SNHLY and CDR2 is FYNNEI. This CDR3 comprises 20 residues. The V and J ends lost 0 bases and 7 bases, in that order; junction bases with no gene match: 22. The CDR3 DNA reads as TGTGCCAGCAGTGAAGCTGAAGGGGACAGGGAAGGGCTGGATGTCGGGGAGCAGTACTTC. Translation: CASSEAEGDREGLDVGEQYF.

This clone was detected only a few times. The chain joins TRBV27 to TRBJ2-7; D not certain. CDR3 size: 13 residues. In germline, CDR1 is MNHEY, CDR2 SMNVEV (reference sequence). V lost 3 bases and J 5 bases, leaving 11 bases between the germline ends. CDR3 region: CASSFGSYDEQYF. The DNA of the CDR3 is TGTGCCAGCAGTTTTGGTAGCTACGACGAGCAGTACTTC.

The J gene is TRBJ1-1, the V gene TRBV7-3; possible D gene TRBD1, 5 bases. CDR1 and CDR2 (germline): SGHTA, FQGTGA. The ends were cut back, 2 bases at V and 4 bases at J, with 8 bases in the middle. The CDR3 totals 13 residues. As DNA, the CDR3 is TGTGCCAGCAGCTTACCTGGGGCCACTGAAGCTTTCTTT. It translates to CASSLPGATEAFF.

The V gene is TRBV2, the J gene TRBJ1-4; 8 nucleotides match TRBD1. The germline CDR1 and CDR2 sequences are SNHLY and FYNNEI. With V trimmed by 11 bases and J by 7 bases, 6 bases remained unmatched. CDR3 length equals 12 residues. The CDR3 bases are TGTGCCGGCGTCGGGACAGGTGAAAAACTGTTTTTT. Amino acids: CAGVGTGEKLFF.

Regarding this clone: Its ends do not fully match the called genes, so a read error is possible. This chain uses TRBV2 with TRBJ2-3; D not certain. Germline CDR1 and CDR2: SNHLY and FYNNEI. CDR3 size: 13 residues. CDR3 DNA: TGTGCCAACAGTCCCGGAGACACAGATACGCAGTATTTT. It yields the protein CANSPGDTDTQYF.

The chain links TRBV5-6 to TRBJ1-6, with D hard to call. The germline V gene encodes CDR1 SGHDT and CDR2 YYEEEE. There are 13 residues in the CDR3. V lost 1 base and J 7 bases, leaving 6 bases between the germline ends. This CDR3 is CASSLSVNSPLHF. CDR3 DNA: TGTGCCAGCAGCTTGTCAGTCAATTCACCCCTCCACTTT. Combining the CDR3 with reference TRBV5-6 and TRBJ1-6 gives the whole variable domain DAGVTQSPTHLIKTRGQQVTLRCSPKSGHDTVSWYQQALGQGPQFIFQYYEEEERQRGNFPDRFSGHQFPNYSSELNVNALLLGDSALYLCASSLSVNSPLHFGNGTRLTVT.

This chain joins TRBV29-1 and TRBJ1-1; 8 bases map to TRBD1. Looked up from germline, CDR1 is SQVTM and CDR2 is ANQGSEA. The CDR3 covers 16 residues. After removal of 0 bases from V and 6 bases from J, the junction contained 12 bases not matched to a gene. The CDR3 coding sequence is TGCAGCGTTGAAGAAAGTGACAGGGGAAAGAAGGCTGAAGCTTTCTTT. Translation gives CSVEESDRGKKAEAFF. The full variable domain, with the rest looked up from reference TRBV29-1 and TRBJ1-1, is SAVISQKPSRDICQRGTSLTIQCQVDSQVTMMFWYRQQPGQSLTLIATANQGSEATYESGFVIDKFPISRPNLTFSTLTVSNMSPEDSSIYLCSVEESDRGKKAEAFFGQGTRLTVV.

CDR3 region: CASSWDRYEQYF. The CDR3 coding sequence is TGTGCCAGCAGCTGGGACAGGTACGAGCAGTACTTC. The chain carries TRBV11-2 and TRBJ2-7, with TRBD1 identical over 8 bases. Germline V gene sequence: CDR1 SGHAT, CDR2 FQNNGV. After removal of 4 bases from V and 4 bases from J, the junction contained 0 bases not matched to a gene. The CDR3 is made up of 12 amino acids.

J is TRBJ2-5 and V is TRBV7-2; D is possibly TRBD1 (5 bases). V shed 0 bases and J shed 4 bases, with 12 bases lying between them. Per the germline V gene, CDR1 is SGHTA and CDR2 is FQGNSA. The CDR3 spans 15 residues. The CDR3 DNA reads as TGTGCCAGCAGCTTAGCGGCAGGGTTGGGAGAGACCCAGTACTTC. Residues: CASSLAAGLGETQYF.

V gene TRBV10-3 combines with J gene TRBJ2-3; 14 bases map to TRBD2. The germline V gene has CDR1 ENHRY and CDR2 SYGVKD. CDR3 length: 17 residues. Losses at the gene ends were 1 base for V and 5 bases for J; bases not matched to a gene: 5. The CDR3 region has the DNA TGTGCCATCAGTGAGTGGCGACTAGCGGGAGGGCAAGATACGCAGTATTTT. This gives the protein CAISEWRLAGGQDTQYF.

The J gene is TRBJ2-7, the V gene TRBV13; either TRBD1 or TRBD2 may fit D (5 bases each). Germline V lookup: CDR1 PRHDT, CDR2 FYEKMQ (reference sequence). The V and J ends lost 5 bases and 2 bases respectively, with 13 bases between them. The CDR3 sequence is 14 residues long. The CDR3 DNA sequence: TGTGCCAGCAGCCCTCGGGACGGAGCCTACGAGCAGTACTTC. Its protein product is CASSPRDGAYEQYF.